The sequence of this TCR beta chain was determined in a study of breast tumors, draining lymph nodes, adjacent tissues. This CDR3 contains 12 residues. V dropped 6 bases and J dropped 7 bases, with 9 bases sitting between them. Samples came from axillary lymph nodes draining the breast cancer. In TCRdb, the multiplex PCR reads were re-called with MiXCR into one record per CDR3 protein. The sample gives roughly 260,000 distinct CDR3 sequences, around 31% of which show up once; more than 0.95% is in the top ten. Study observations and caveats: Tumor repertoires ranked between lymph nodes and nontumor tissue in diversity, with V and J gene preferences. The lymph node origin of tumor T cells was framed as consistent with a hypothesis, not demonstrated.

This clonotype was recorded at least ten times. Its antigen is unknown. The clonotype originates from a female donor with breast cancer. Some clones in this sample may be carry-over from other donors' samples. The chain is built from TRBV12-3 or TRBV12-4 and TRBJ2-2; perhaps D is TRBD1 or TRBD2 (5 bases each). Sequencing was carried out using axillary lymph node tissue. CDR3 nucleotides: TGTGCCAGCAGGAGAGGGGACGGGGAGCTGTTTTTT. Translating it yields CASRRGDGELFF.